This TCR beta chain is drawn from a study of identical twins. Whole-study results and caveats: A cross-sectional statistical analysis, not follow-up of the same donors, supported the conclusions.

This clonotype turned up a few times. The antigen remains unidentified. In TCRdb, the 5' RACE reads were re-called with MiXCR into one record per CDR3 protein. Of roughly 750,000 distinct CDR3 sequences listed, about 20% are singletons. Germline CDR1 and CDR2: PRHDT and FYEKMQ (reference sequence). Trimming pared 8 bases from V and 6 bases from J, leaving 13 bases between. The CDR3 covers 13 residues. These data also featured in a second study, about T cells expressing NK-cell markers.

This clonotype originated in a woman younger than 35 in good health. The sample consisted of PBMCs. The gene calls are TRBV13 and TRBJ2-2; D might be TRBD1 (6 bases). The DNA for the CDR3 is TGTGCCAGCGTACGAGAGGGGGCCGGGGAGCTGTTTTTT. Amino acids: CASVREGAGELFF.